Following are 10 T cell receptor beta chains from one sample sequenced in a study of vaccination and CD4 T cells after COVID-19. Treatment here: roughly ten-day PBMC culture with coronavirus spike peptide pools or control peptides (ViraFEST assay). CD4+ T cells that had been cultured provided DNA sequenced with the Oncomine TCR Beta short-read assay. TCRdb independently ran MiXCR on the PCR reads; one entry per CDR3 protein. The sample comprises more than 9,500 distinct CDR3 sequences, over 70% of which are singletons, and about a tenth rests with the top ten. These TCRs' antigens remain unknown. Sequencing used CD4+ T cells from blood, cultured in vitro. The receptors here all came from a human donor who had recovered from COVID-19.

This clonotype was counted a single time. The rearrangement links TRBV6-5 to TRBJ2-3; 10 positions agree with TRBD2. From germline, CDR1 is MNHEY and CDR2 SVGAGI. The CDR3 consists of 17 residues. J lost 5 bases, V lost 0 bases, and 8 bases had no gene match. This CDR3 reads CASSYSGGLAVRDTQYF. For the CDR3, the DNA is TGTGCCAGCAGTTACTCCGGCGGACTAGCGGTGAGAGATACGCAGTATTTT.

The V call is TRBV30, the J call TRBJ1-6, with D tentatively TRBD1 (6 bases). This CDR3 has 13 amino acids. Germline lookup yields CDR1 GTSNPN and CDR2 SVGIG (reference sequence). V dropped 1 base and J dropped 8 bases, with 9 bases sitting between them. The CDR3 DNA reads TGTGCCTGGAGTGGACAGGTCCATTCACCCCTCCACTTT. Its protein product is CAWSGQVHSPLHF. The full variable domain, rest sourced from reference TRBV30 and TRBJ1-6, is SQTIHQWPATLVQPVGSPLSLECTVEGTSNPNLYWYRQAAGRGLQLLFYSVGIGQISSEVPQNLSASRPQDRQFILSSKKLLLSDSGFYLCAWSGQVHSPLHFGNGTRLTVT.

The rearrangement links TRBV5-1 to TRBJ1-1, with D possibly TRBD1 on 5 matching bases. The V gene's germline CDR1 is SGHRS and CDR2 YFSETQ. V was trimmed by 0 bases and J by 0 bases, leaving 12 bases between them. This CDR3 region has 16 residues. CDR3 sequence reads: CASSLDPQGLNTEAFF. CDR3 in DNA: TGCGCCAGCAGCTTGGACCCCCAGGGCCTGAACACTGAAGCTTTCTTT.

This clonotype was seen only once. The genes are TRBV7-9 and TRBJ2-7; tentative D call: TRBD2 (6 bases). V dropped 1 base and J dropped 2 bases, with 12 bases sitting between them. The CDR3 totals 15 residues. Looked up from germline, CDR1 is SEHNR and CDR2 is FQNEAQ (reference sequence). The CDR3 coding sequence is TGTGCCAGCAGCTTAGAGGCTAGCGCGACCTACGAGCAGTACTTC. It is translated as CASSLEASATYEQYF. Together with reference TRBV7-9 and TRBJ2-7, the CDR3 gives the full variable domain: DTGVSQNPRHKITKRGQNVTFRCDPISEHNRLYWYRQTLGQGPEFLTYFQNEAQLEKSRLLSDRFSAERPKGSFSTLEIQRTEQGDSAMYLCASSLEASATYEQYFGPGTRLTVT.

The chain uses TRBV20-1 and TRBJ1-4; TRBD1 matches at 7 bases. With V trimmed by 5 bases and J by 4 bases, 4 bases remained unmatched. Germline V gene data show CDR1 as DFQATT and CDR2 as SNEGSKA (reference sequence). The CDR3 runs 13 residues. In DNA, the CDR3 is TGCAGTGCTTGGGACAGCTTTAATGAAAAACTGTTTTTT. The encoded protein is CSAWDSFNEKLFF.

The chain couples TRBV14 to TRBJ1-4, with TRBD1 identical over 9 bases. J was trimmed by 8 bases and V by 4 bases; bases with no gene match: 8. Germline values: CDR1 SGHDN, CDR2 FVKESK. The CDR3 runs 15 residues. In DNA, the CDR3 is TGTGCCAGCAGCCCTGGTTTGACAGGGGGAGAAAAACTGTTTTTT. Translating gives CASSPGLTGGEKLFF.

This clonotype was picked up one time. The V gene is TRBV19, the J gene TRBJ1-2; D uncertain. The CDR3 has 13 amino acids. Germline CDR1 is LNHDA and CDR2 is SQIVND (reference sequence). The ends were cut back, 0 bases at V and 2 bases at J, with 4 bases in the middle. In DNA, the CDR3 is TGTGCCAGTAGTATAGACTGGAACTATGGCTACACCTTC. It yields the protein CASSIDWNYGYTF.

With regard to this clonotype: This clone may be a read error of a much larger clone one base away. The rearrangement joins TRBV20-1 to TRBJ2-7; unclear D gene. CDR3 length equals 12 residues. Trimming pared 6 bases from V and 1 base from J, leaving 10 bases between. CDR1 is DFQATT, CDR2 SNEGSKA, per germline (reference sequence). In DNA, the CDR3 is TGCAGTGCGGCGTGGGCATCCTACGAGCAGTACTTC. Its translation: CSAAWASYEQYF.

V usage is TRBV7-2 and J usage is TRBJ1-1; D unclear. This CDR3 comprises 15 residues. Germline V gene lookup returns CDR1 SGHTA and CDR2 FQGNSA. Trimming stripped 4 bases from V and 1 base from J, with 13 bases between. The CDR3 is CASSYPGRRNTEAFF. The CDR3 DNA follows: TGTGCCAGCAGCTACCCCGGCAGGAGGAACACTGAAGCTTTCTTT.

The chain joins TRBV24-1 to TRBJ2-6; D is unclear. Germline V gene data show CDR1 as KGHDR and CDR2 as SFDVKD. Trimming took off 4 bases at V and 3 bases at J, with 6 bases between the two ends. The CDR3 covers 14 residues. Here the CDR3 DNA reads TGTGCCACCAGTGACCCGGTTGGGGCCAACGTCCTGACTTTC. This translates into CATSDPVGANVLTF.